Here is one T cell receptor beta chain with its context. Antigen unknown. This sample was included in a study of cytomegalovirus exposure and HLA in healthy donors. This PCR relied on a set of 60 Vbeta primers and 13 Jbeta primers. The table came from immunoSEQ multiplex PCR; TCRdb's copy has only in-frame clones and leaves some out. The sample comprises about 150,000 clones, more than 60% of which are singletons, and 3% to 4% rests with the top ten. Broader study findings: The listing of 150 or so TCR beta chains classed them as cytomegalovirus-associated.

This CDR3 is built from 13 residues. Germline CDR1 GTSNPN, CDR2 SVGIG (reference sequence). The J segment lost 6 bases and the V segment lost 2 bases, leaving 3 bases of the junction unmatched. This sequence originates from a woman aged 40 to 50 in good health and CMV-seronegative. This chain joins TRBV30 and TRBJ2-7, with 11 positions matching TRBD1. Sequenced material: PBMCs. CDR3 sequence (DNA): TGTGCCTGGAGTCGGGACAGGGGGGTCGAGCAGTACTTC. Translated, it gives CAWSRDRGVEQYF.